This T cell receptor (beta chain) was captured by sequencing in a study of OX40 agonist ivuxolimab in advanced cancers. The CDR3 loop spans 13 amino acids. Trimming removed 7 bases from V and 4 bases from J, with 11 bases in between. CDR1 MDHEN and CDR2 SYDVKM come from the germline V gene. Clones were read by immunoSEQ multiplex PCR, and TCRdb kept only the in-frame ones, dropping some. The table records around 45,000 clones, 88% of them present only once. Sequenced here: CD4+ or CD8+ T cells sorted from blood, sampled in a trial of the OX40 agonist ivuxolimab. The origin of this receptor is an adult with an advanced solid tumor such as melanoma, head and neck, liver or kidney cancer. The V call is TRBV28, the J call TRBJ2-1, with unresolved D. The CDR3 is CASTRGYYNEQFF. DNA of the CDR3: TGTGCCAGCACTCGAGGATATTACAATGAGCAGTTCTTC.